The next 15 T cell receptor beta chains were all read from a single sample in a study of memory CD4+ T cells and cytomegalovirus serostatus. Clones were read by immunoSEQ multiplex PCR, and TCRdb kept only the in-frame ones, dropping some. This sample yields more than 35,000 clones, of which roughly 78% are seen a single time; less than 0.85% belongs to the top ten. The sort gate was single viable CD3+CD4+CD8-CD45RO+ cells for memory CD4+ T cells. The sequenced sample was memory CD4+ T cells from blood. These receptors originate from an adult in good health and CMV-seronegative.

The genes are TRBV19 and TRBJ1-2, with TRBD1 as a possible D gene (5 bases). Per the germline V gene, CDR1 is LNHDA and CDR2 is SQIVND (reference sequence). The CDR3 extends over 15 amino acids. Between the trimmed V and J ends, which lost 4 bases and 4 bases, there was a span of 16 bases. CDR3: CASSRDPPLGYGYTF. The DNA of the CDR3 is TGTGCCAGTAGTAGGGACCCCCCTTTGGGCTATGGCTACACCTTC. Based on the CDR3 plus reference TRBV19 and TRBJ1-2, the full variable domain is DGGITQSPKYLFRKEGQNVTLSCEQNLNHDAMYWYRQDPGQGLRLIYYSQIVNDFQKGDIAEGYSVSREKKESFPLTVTSAQKNPTAFYLCASSRDPPLGYGYTFGSGTRLTVV.

This chain links TRBV6-1 with TRBJ1-5; maybe TRBD1 (6 bases). V lost 6 bases and J 4 bases, leaving 13 bases between the germline ends. Germline CDR1 reads MNHNS; CDR2 reads SASEGT. The CDR3 sequence is 14 residues long. DNA for the CDR3: TGTGCCAGCAGGATGGATCAGGGGAATCAGCCCCAGCATTTT. As protein: CASRMDQGNQPQHF.

The chain joins TRBV30 to TRBJ2-5; 9 bases line up with TRBD1. The ends lost 4 bases at V and 4 bases at J; junction bases unmatched: 10. CDR3 length: 15 amino acids. Looked up from germline, CDR1 is GTSNPN and CDR2 is SVGIG (reference sequence). The CDR3 loop is CAWTRGNRGLETQYF. The CDR3 bases are TGTGCCTGGACCCGAGGGAACAGGGGGCTAGAGACCCAGTACTTC.

The chain combines TRBV11-2 with TRBJ1-6, with 8 bases lining up with TRBD1. CDR1 SGHAT and CDR2 FQNNGV come from the germline V gene. This CDR3 comprises 15 residues. V trimming: 7 bases; J trimming: 3 bases; junction bases outside the gene matches: 5. The CDR3 is CASTLTGGYNSPLHF. The CDR3 DNA follows: TGTGCCAGCACCCTTACAGGGGGCTATAATTCACCCCTCCACTTT. Supplemented by reference TRBV11-2 and TRBJ1-6, the full variable domain reads EAGVAQSPRYKIIEKRQSVAFWCNPISGHATLYWYQQILGQGPKLLIQFQNNGVVDDSQLPKDRFSAERLKGVDSTLKIQPAKLEDSAVYLCASTLTGGYNSPLHFGNGTRLTVT.

This clone has more than one count but fewer than ten. The chain links TRBV6-1 to TRBJ1-1, with a weak D call TRBD1 (6 bases). V was trimmed by 6 bases and J by 3 bases, leaving 17 bases between them. CDR1 is MNHNS and CDR2 is SASEGT in the germline V gene. This CDR3 region has 15 residues. CDR3 in amino acids: CASSLRTVLDTEAFF. The CDR3 DNA reads TGTGCCAGCAGCCTCCGGACAGTTTTGGACACTGAAGCTTTCTTT.

The chain couples TRBV27 to TRBJ1-1, with D tentatively TRBD1 (5 bases). The ends were cut back, 5 bases at V and 3 bases at J, with 13 bases in the middle. Per germline, CDR1 MNHEY and CDR2 SMNVEV (reference sequence). The CDR3 covers 14 residues. CDR3 nucleotide sequence: TGTGCCAGCAGTCCTTGGGACGGACACACTGAAGCTTTCTTT. Translating it yields CASSPWDGHTEAFF.

This chain links TRBV29-1 with TRBJ2-7, with a tentative D call TRBD1 (6 bases). Trimming stripped 6 bases from V and 3 bases from J, with 12 bases between. Per germline, CDR1 SQVTM and CDR2 ANQGSEA. CDR3 length: 12 amino acids. CDR3: CSVRDTSYEQYF. The CDR3 DNA reads as TGCAGCGTGAGGGACACTAGCTACGAGCAGTACTTC.

The chain has TRBV5-1 and TRBJ1-2, with D perhaps TRBD1 (5 bases). The CDR3 covers 15 residues. Looked up from germline, CDR1 is SGHRS and CDR2 is YFSETQ. Trimming took 0 bases from V and 5 from J, leaving 14 bases between them. DNA of the CDR3: TGCGCCAGCAGCTTGGAGGGGTCGGCACCGTATGGCTACACCTTC. Encoded protein: CASSLEGSAPYGYTF.

This rearrangement joins TRBV7-2 to TRBJ1-3, with D perhaps matching TRBD1 (5 bases). The CDR3 totals 16 residues. The germline gives CDR1 SGHTA, CDR2 FQGNSA. With 1 base removed from V and 0 bases from J, the gap between germline ends came to 10 bases. Here the CDR3 reads CASSLVGGISGNTIYF. DNA of the CDR3: TGTGCCAGCAGCTTAGTGGGGGGTATCTCTGGAAACACCATATATTTT.

The rearrangement links TRBV29-1 to TRBJ2-3; 7 nucleotides line up with TRBD1. Germline V gene sequence: CDR1 SQVTM, CDR2 ANQGSEA. The CDR3 contains 13 residues. With V trimmed by 6 bases and J by 3 bases, 6 bases remained unmatched. The CDR3 nucleotides are TGCAGCGTCCGGACAGGTGGGACAGATACGCAGTATTTT. Protein: CSVRTGGTDTQYF.

This clone was seen more than once but under ten times. The rearrangement joins TRBV11-2 to TRBJ1-6; D is ambiguous. The CDR3 loop spans 14 amino acids. Trimming removed 3 bases at V and 10 bases at J, with 13 bases between. CDR1 SGHAT and CDR2 FQNNGV come from the germline V gene. The CDR3 reads CASSLTIYRSPLHF. The DNA of the CDR3 is TGTGCCAGCAGCTTGACCATATATAGGTCACCCCTCCACTTT.

The chain uses TRBV4-2 and TRBJ2-1; 9 bases map to TRBD2. Germline CDR1 and CDR2: LGHNA and YNFKEQ. CDR3 size: 17 residues. V was clipped by 6 bases and J by 0 bases; unmatched bases: 9. CDR3: CASRETGAGGSYNEQFF. The CDR3, as DNA: TGTGCCAGCAGGGAAACGGGAGCGGGGGGCTCCTACAATGAGCAGTTCTTC.

J is TRBJ2-1 and V is TRBV6-5; 9 positions match TRBD2. This CDR3 has 15 residues. The germline V gene encodes CDR1 MNHEY and CDR2 SVGAGI. With V trimmed by 6 bases and J by 1 base, 4 bases remained unmatched. The CDR3 nucleotides read TGTGCCAGCAGCCAGGGACTAGCTTCCTACAATGAGCAGTTCTTC. Its translation is CASSQGLASYNEQFF.

This sequence joins TRBV7-9 and TRBJ1-2; D remains ambiguous. The germline gives CDR1 SEHNR, CDR2 FQNEAQ (reference sequence). V was clipped by 6 bases and J by 0 bases, with 5 bases between them. The CDR3 loop spans 12 amino acids. CDR3 loop: CASSATNYGYTF. As DNA, the CDR3 is TGTGCCAGCAGTGCGACTAACTATGGCTACACCTTC.

The CDR3 spells CASSLASTGVYEQYF. CDR3 DNA: TGTGCCAGCAGCTTAGCGAGCACAGGCGTCTACGAGCAGTACTTC. The genes are TRBV11-2 and TRBJ2-7; maybe TRBD1 (5 bases). This CDR3 region has 15 residues. Trimming pared 1 base from V and 3 bases from J, leaving 13 bases between. CDR1 is SGHAT and CDR2 is FQNNGV in the germline V gene.